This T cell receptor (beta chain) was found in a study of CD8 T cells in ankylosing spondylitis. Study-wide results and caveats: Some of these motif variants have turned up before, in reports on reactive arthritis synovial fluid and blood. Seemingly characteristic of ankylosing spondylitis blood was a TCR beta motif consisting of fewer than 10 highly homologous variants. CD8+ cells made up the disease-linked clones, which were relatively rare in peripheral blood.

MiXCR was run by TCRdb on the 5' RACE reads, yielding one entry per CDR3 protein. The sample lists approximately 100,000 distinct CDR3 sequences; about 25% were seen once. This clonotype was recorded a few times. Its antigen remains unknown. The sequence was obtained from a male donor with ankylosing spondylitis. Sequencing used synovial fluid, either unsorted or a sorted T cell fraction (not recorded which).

This CDR3 is CSVRLVEAGELFF. Written as DNA, the CDR3 is TGCAGCGTTCGTCTCGTCGAAGCCGGGGAGCTGTTTTTT. The chain couples TRBV29-1 to TRBJ2-2, with no clear D. CDR1 and CDR2 from the germline V gene are SQVTM and ANQGSEA. V lost 5 bases, J lost 6 bases, and 13 bases lay in between. The CDR3 consists of 13 residues.